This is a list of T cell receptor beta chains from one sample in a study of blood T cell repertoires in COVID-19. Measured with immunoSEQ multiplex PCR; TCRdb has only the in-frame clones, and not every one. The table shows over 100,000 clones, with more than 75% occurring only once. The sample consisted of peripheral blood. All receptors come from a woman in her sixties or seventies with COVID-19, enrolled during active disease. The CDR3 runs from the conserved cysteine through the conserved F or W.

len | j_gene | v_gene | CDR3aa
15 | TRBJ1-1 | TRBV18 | CASSPRQVPYTEAFF
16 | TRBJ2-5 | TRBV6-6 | CASSYSSSGHSATQYF
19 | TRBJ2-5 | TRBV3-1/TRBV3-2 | CASSQDSRMGATGQETQYF
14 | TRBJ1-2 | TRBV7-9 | CASSWQRSYYGYTF
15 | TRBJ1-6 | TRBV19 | CASSKLGARSSPLHF
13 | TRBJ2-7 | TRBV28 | CASSEGQGYEQYF
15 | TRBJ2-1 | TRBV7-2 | CASNFGDLSFNEQFF
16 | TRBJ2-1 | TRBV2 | CASRHTSGGWANEQFF
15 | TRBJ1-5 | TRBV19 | CASSGAAGPNQPQHF
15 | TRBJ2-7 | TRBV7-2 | CASSRGGTSSYEQYF
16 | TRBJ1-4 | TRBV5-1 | CASSLTGGASNEKLFF
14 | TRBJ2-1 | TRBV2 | CASHSGGASNEQFF
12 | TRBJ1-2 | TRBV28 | CASVFQGAGYTF
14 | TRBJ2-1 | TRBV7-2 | CASSSLLAGNEQFF
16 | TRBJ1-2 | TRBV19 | CASSILGTGGDYGYTF
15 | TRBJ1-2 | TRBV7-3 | CASSPSPGVGYGYTF
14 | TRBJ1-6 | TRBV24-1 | CATSAQGFNSPLHF
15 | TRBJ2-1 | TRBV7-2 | CASSPGESKYNEQFF
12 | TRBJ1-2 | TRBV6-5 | CASRDTNYGYTF
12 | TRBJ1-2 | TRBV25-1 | CASSEGGGGYTF
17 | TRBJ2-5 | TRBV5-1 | CASSLVPAGGPGETQYF
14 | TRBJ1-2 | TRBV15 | CATSKWDRNYGYTF
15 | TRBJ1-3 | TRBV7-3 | CASSLNQGSGNTIYF
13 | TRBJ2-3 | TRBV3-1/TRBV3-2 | CASSHGKSDTQYF
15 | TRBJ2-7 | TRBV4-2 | CASSSRDRETYEQYF
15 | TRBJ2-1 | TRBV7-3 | CASSLGVGRENEQFF
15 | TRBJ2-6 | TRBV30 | CAWSAGFSGANVLTF
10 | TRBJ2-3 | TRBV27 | CASPPRTQYF
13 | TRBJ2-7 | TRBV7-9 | CASSLSVGDEQYF
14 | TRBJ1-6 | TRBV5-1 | CASSLAVANSPLHF
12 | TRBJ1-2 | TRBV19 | CASSIGLDGYTF
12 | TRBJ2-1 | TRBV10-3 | CAIRTPGNEQFF
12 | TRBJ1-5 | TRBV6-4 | CARPGGREPQHF
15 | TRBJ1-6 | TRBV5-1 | CASSLGGTRDSPLHF
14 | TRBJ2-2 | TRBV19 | CASNVALSAGELFF
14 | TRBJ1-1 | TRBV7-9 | CASTLTGLNTEAFF
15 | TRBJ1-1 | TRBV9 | CASSVVSLPNTEAFF
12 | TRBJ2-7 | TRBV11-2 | CASSLASYEQYF
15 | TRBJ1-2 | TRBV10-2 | CASSEAGTARYGYTF
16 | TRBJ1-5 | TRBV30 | CAWSGGPGQGDQPQHF
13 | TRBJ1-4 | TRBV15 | CATSRESREKLFF
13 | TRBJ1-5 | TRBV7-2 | CASSQGGAQPQHF
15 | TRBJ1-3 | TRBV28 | CASSSRQVSGNTIYF
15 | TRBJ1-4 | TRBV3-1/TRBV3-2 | CASSQTGKVAEKLFF
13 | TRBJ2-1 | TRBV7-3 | CASSLDRVDEQFF
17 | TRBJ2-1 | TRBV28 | CASSSPGQGASYNEQFF
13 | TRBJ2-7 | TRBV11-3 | CASSLEQGTEQYF
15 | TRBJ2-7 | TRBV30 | CAQNGGTGEGYEQYF
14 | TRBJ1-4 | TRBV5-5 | CASSLGGGAEKLFF
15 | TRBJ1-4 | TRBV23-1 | CANLRPGLSNEKLFF
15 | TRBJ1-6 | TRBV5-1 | CASSGGNIYNSPLHF
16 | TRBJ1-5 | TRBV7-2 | CASSLGGRGYNQPQHF
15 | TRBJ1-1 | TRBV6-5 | CASSSRTGGNTEAFF
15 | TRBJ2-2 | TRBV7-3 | CASSANPTVTGELFF
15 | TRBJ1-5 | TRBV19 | CASSIGRGVHQPQHF